What follows are 29 T cell receptor beta chains derived from one specimen sequenced in a study of blood T cell repertoires in COVID-19. Method: immunoSEQ multiplex PCR; TCRdb's copy keeps in-frame clones and lacks some. The data contain about 69,000 clones, under 85% of them singletons. What was sequenced was peripheral blood. These receptors came from a man aged 55 to 70 with acute or convalescent COVID-19.

The CDR3 DNA is TGCGCCAGCTACCGGGACAGCATAAACACAGATACGCAGTATTTT. Translating gives CASYRDSINTDTQYF. The V gene is TRBV5-1, the J gene TRBJ2-3; 7 bases fit TRBD1. Germline V gene lookup returns CDR1 SGHRS and CDR2 YFSETQ. Losses at the gene ends were 7 bases for V and 2 bases for J; bases not matched to a gene: 10. The CDR3 sequence is 15 residues long.

The chain joins TRBV5-5 to TRBJ1-1, with 7 bases matching TRBD1. The CDR3 is 15 residues long. Trimming took 1 base from V and 6 from J; bases not matched to a gene: 9. The germline V gene has CDR1 SGHKS and CDR2 YYEKEE (reference sequence). CDR3 loop: CASSLRQGGGSEAFF. CDR3 bases: TGTGCCAGCAGCTTGAGACAGGGTGGGGGGTCTGAAGCTTTCTTT.

V is TRBV9 and J is TRBJ1-2; D is uncertain. Germline V CDR1 and CDR2: SGDLS, YYNGEE. This CDR3 has 15 amino acids. The ends were cut back, 4 bases at V and 0 bases at J, with 13 bases in the middle. The CDR3, as DNA: TGTGCCAGCAGCACCAGGAGGGAGTCTAACTATGGCTACACCTTC. Amino acid sequence: CASSTRRESNYGYTF.

This clone has only one observation. The V and J genes are TRBV5-1 and TRBJ2-7, with TRBD2 identical over 7 bases. This CDR3 is 15 amino acids long. Per germline, CDR1 SGHRS and CDR2 YFSETQ. V was clipped by 0 bases and J by 2 bases; unmatched bases: 5. The DNA of the CDR3 is TGCGCCAGCAGCTTGGTCGCGGGGGATACCTACGAGCAGTACTTC. Translation gives CASSLVAGDTYEQYF.

This chain joins TRBV5-8 and TRBJ2-5; 10 nucleotides align to TRBD2. V lost 4 bases to trimming and J lost 2 bases; unmatched junction nucleotides: 5. The CDR3 runs 15 residues. CDR1 and CDR2 from the germline V gene are SGHTS and YDEGEE. The CDR3 region is CASSLSGRGQETQYF. DNA for the CDR3: TGTGCCAGCAGCCTGAGCGGGAGGGGACAAGAGACCCAGTACTTC. Drawing the rest from reference TRBV5-8 and TRBJ2-5, the complete variable domain is EAGVTQSPTHLIKTRGQQATLRCSPISGHTSVYWYQQALGLGLQFLLWYDEGEERNRGNFPPRFSGRQFPNYSSELNVNALELEDSALYLCASSLSGRGQETQYFGPGTRLLVL.

The chain carries TRBV5-5 and TRBJ2-5; 7 bases line up with TRBD1. The V segment lost 4 bases and the J segment 4 bases; nucleotides outside the gene matches: 7. The V gene's germline CDR1 is SGHKS and CDR2 YYEKEE (reference sequence). The CDR3 loop spans 14 amino acids. The CDR3 here is CASSIQTGRETQYF. The CDR3 region has the DNA TGTGCCAGCAGCATCCAGACAGGGAGAGAGACCCAGTACTTC.

V is TRBV5-8 and J is TRBJ2-5, with 14 bases identical to TRBD2. V was pared by 0 bases and J by 5 bases, with 6 bases of the junction left unmatched. The CDR3 runs to 17 residues. The germline V gene has CDR1 SGHTS and CDR2 YDEGEE. CDR3 sequence reads: CASSLGLAGGPAETQYF. The DNA of the CDR3 is TGTGCCAGCAGCTTGGGACTAGCGGGGGGGCCGGCGGAGACCCAGTACTTC.

This clone has just one count. The chain is built from TRBV18 and TRBJ1-2; a weak D match, TRBD1 (5 bases). Trimming shortened V by 2 bases and J by 8 bases, and 18 bases separated the two germline ends. This CDR3 spans 15 amino acids. Per the germline V gene, CDR1 is KGHSH and CDR2 is LQKENI. This chain's CDR3 is CASSPRQGPTEGYTF. The CDR3 DNA reads as TGTGCCAGCTCACCAAGGCAGGGCCCCACGGAGGGCTACACCTTC.

The chain recombines TRBV28 with TRBJ2-7; TRBD1 agrees at 7 bases. The germline V gene has CDR1 MDHEN and CDR2 SYDVKM. This CDR3 region has 15 residues. The junction had 7 bases not matched to a gene; V was cut back by 5 bases and J by 0 bases. The CDR3 sequence: CASSTTGVNSYEQYF. CDR3 in DNA: TGTGCCAGCAGTACCACAGGGGTCAACTCCTACGAGCAGTACTTC. The variable domain in full, completed from reference TRBV28 and TRBJ2-7, reads DVKVTQSSRYLVKRTGEKVFLECVQDMDHENMFWYRQDPGLGLRLIYFSYDVKMKEKGDIPEGYSVSREKKERFSLILESASTNQTSMYLCASSTTGVNSYEQYFGPGTRLTVT.

The chain recombines TRBV4-3 with TRBJ2-4, with 7 bases identical to TRBD2. J lost 0 bases, V lost 3 bases, and 8 bases had no gene match. CDR1 is LGHNA and CDR2 is YSLEER in the germline V gene. The CDR3 contains 17 residues. The CDR3 sequence: CASSQVGGGLAKNIQYF. Here the CDR3 DNA reads TGCGCCAGCAGCCAGGTTGGGGGGGGACTAGCCAAAAACATTCAGTACTTC.

This chain connects TRBV24-1 to TRBJ2-2; D not certain. V lost 5 bases, J lost 3 bases, and 6 bases lay in between. Germline-derived CDR1 and CDR2 are KGHDR and SFDVKD. The CDR3 is made up of 13 amino acids. The CDR3 coding sequence is TGTGCCACCAGTGCCAGATACACCGGGGAGCTGTTTTTT. Residues: CATSARYTGELFF.

In this sample, this clone turned up once. The chain is built from TRBV19 and TRBJ1-6; D perhaps matches TRBD1 (5 bases). This CDR3 has 12 residues. CDR1 LNHDA and CDR2 SQIVND come from the germline V gene (reference sequence). V shed 10 bases and J shed 14 bases, with 18 bases lying between them. The CDR3 here is CATRTPQRALHF. DNA of the CDR3: TGTGCCACCCGGACACCTCAAAGGGCCCTCCACTTT.

J is TRBJ1-4 and V is TRBV30; 7 bases are shared with TRBD1. The CDR3 loop spans 14 amino acids. Germline CDR1 is GTSNPN and CDR2 is SVGIG (reference sequence). The ends lost 7 bases at V and 3 bases at J; junction bases unmatched: 8. In DNA form, the CDR3 reads TGTGCCTCCTACGAACAGGGGTCTAATGAAAAACTGTTTTTT. It translates to CASYEQGSNEKLFF.

In its sample, this clone was seen once. The V gene is TRBV7-2, the J gene TRBJ1-1, with unresolved D. CDR1 and CDR2 from the germline V gene are SGHTA and FQGNSA. The CDR3 covers 12 residues. The V and J ends lost 1 base and 8 bases respectively, with 8 bases between them. The CDR3 is CASSLVREEAFF. CDR3 nucleotide sequence: TGTGCCAGCAGCTTAGTACGAGAAGAAGCTTTCTTT. Filled out from reference TRBV7-2 and TRBJ1-1, the complete variable domain reads GAGVSQSPSNKVTEKGKDVELRCDPISGHTALYWYRQSLGQGLEFLIYFQGNSAPDKSGLPSDRFSAERTGGSVSTLTIQRTQQEDSAVYLCASSLVREEAFFGQGTRLTVV.

V and J are TRBV5-4 and TRBJ2-7; D may be TRBD1 (5 bases). Germline values: CDR1 SGHNT, CDR2 YYREEE (reference sequence). CDR3 length: 13 residues. Trimming cost V 3 bases and J 3 bases, with 10 bases left between them. The CDR3 loop reads CASSSGHIYEQYF. The CDR3 DNA sequence: TGTGCCAGCAGCTCTGGACACATCTACGAGCAGTACTTC.

This rearrangement joins TRBV6-5 to TRBJ2-1; D not certain. Between the trimmed V and J ends, which lost 8 bases and 6 bases, there was a span of 8 bases. Germline V gives CDR1 MNHEY, CDR2 SVGAGI. This CDR3 contains 11 residues. DNA for the CDR3: TGTGCCAGCGTATTCTTCAATGAGCAGTTCTTC. This sequence encodes CASVFFNEQFF.

The chain combines TRBV7-9 with TRBJ1-6, with TRBD1 matching over 10 bases. V shed 5 bases and J 9 bases; nucleotides not matched to a gene: 10. The CDR3 is 16 residues long. Per the germline V gene, CDR1 is SEHNR and CDR2 is FQNEAQ (reference sequence). The CDR3 here is CASSPRTGGAISPLHF. The CDR3 DNA reads as TGTGCCAGCAGCCCCCGGACAGGGGGAGCAATTTCACCCCTCCACTTT.

The rearrangement joins TRBV7-9 to TRBJ1-6; no clear D. CDR1 and CDR2 from the germline V gene are SEHNR and FQNEAQ (reference sequence). This CDR3 is 16 amino acids long. Between the trimmed V and J ends, which lost 1 base and 10 bases, there was a span of 17 bases. The CDR3 sequence is CASSLEGEGMGSPLHF. The CDR3 DNA reads TGTGCCAGCAGCTTAGAGGGTGAGGGCATGGGGTCACCCCTCCACTTT.

This chain uses TRBV7-8 with TRBJ1-4, with unresolved D. Germline CDR1 reads SGHVS; CDR2 reads FQNEAQ. This CDR3 is built from 15 residues. V was pared by 2 bases and J by 8 bases, with 15 bases between. The CDR3 DNA is TGTGCCAGCAGCTTAATGGGTTTTGGAGGGGAAAAACTGTTTTTT. Its translation: CASSLMGFGGEKLFF.

The chain couples TRBV7-2 to TRBJ1-1; D uncertain. The CDR3 sequence is 11 residues long. CDR1 and CDR2 (germline): SGHTA, FQGNSA. V was clipped by 5 bases and J by 6 bases, with 7 bases between them. CDR3 protein: CASSVTAEAFF. CDR3 DNA: TGTGCCAGCAGCGTTACTGCTGAAGCTTTCTTT.

The genes are TRBV29-1 and TRBJ2-3, with 7 bases fitting TRBD2. The CDR3 covers 17 residues. The ends lost 1 base at V and 8 bases at J; junction bases unmatched: 18. CDR1 is SQVTM and CDR2 is ANQGSEA in the germline V gene. CDR3 bases: TGCAGCGTTGAAGGACTTCGGGGGGTCCCTTCCACCGGTACGCAGTATTTT. Translation gives CSVEGLRGVPSTGTQYF.

The rearrangement joins TRBV30 to TRBJ1-6, with D maybe TRBD1 (5 bases). Germline CDR1 GTSNPN, CDR2 SVGIG (reference sequence). The CDR3 length is 14 residues. Trimming removed 4 bases from V and 7 bases from J, with 14 bases in between. CDR3 sequence (DNA): TGTGCCTGGAACCGAAGACAGATGAATTCACCCCTCCACTTT. Translating it yields CAWNRRQMNSPLHF.

This clone was found a few times. V and J are TRBV4-3 and TRBJ1-5; 7 nucleotides match TRBD1. The V and J ends lost 4 bases and 4 bases, in that order; junction bases with no gene match: 10. Germline CDR1 and CDR2: LGHNA and YSLEER. The CDR3 extends over 16 amino acids. CDR3 sequence reads: CASSPESTGVNQPQHF. In DNA, the CDR3 is TGCGCCAGCAGCCCGGAATCAACAGGGGTTAATCAGCCCCAGCATTTT.

The chain is built from TRBV6-2 or TRBV6-3 and TRBJ1-1, with D hard to call. Trimming left V 2 bases short and J 11 bases short, with 18 bases between. The CDR3 consists of 14 residues. The germline V gene encodes CDR1 MNHEY and CDR2 SVGEGT. This chain's CDR3 is CASSYLFASMEAFF. Written as DNA, the CDR3 is TGTGCCAGCAGTTACCTCTTTGCTTCAATGGAGGCTTTCTTT.

The chain has TRBV19 and TRBJ2-3; D is unclear. The CDR3 is 13 amino acids. The germline V gene has CDR1 LNHDA and CDR2 SQIVND (reference sequence). The ends were cut back, 1 base at V and 0 bases at J, with 2 bases in the middle. The CDR3 DNA is TGTGCCAGTAGTATAGCGAGCACAGATACGCAGTATTTT. Translated: CASSIASTDTQYF.

The V call is TRBV5-4, the J call TRBJ2-5, with TRBD1 identical over 9 bases. Germline V gene sequence: CDR1 SGHNT, CDR2 YYREEE (reference sequence). There are 14 residues in the CDR3. V trimming: 3 bases; J trimming: 4 bases; junction bases outside the gene matches: 4. CDR3 region: CASSSGTGRETQYF. The CDR3 nucleotides read TGTGCCAGCAGCTCCGGGACAGGGAGAGAGACCCAGTACTTC.

The chain couples TRBV6-4 to TRBJ2-3; TRBD2 aligns across 12 bases. Germline CDR1 reads MRHNA; CDR2 reads SNTAGT. This CDR3 spans 15 amino acids. With V trimmed by 6 bases and J by 4 bases, 5 bases remained unmatched. The CDR3 reads CASRATSGGPDTQYF. The DNA of the CDR3 is TGTGCCAGCAGGGCGACTAGCGGGGGTCCAGATACGCAGTATTTT.

The CDR3 loop reads CASSVGGGRDYGYTF. The CDR3 nucleotides read TGTGCCAGCAGCGTAGGAGGGGGTAGGGACTATGGCTACACCTTC. V usage is TRBV9 and J usage is TRBJ1-2, with D possibly matching TRBD1 (6 bases). CDR3 size: 15 residues. Trimming took off 0 bases at V and 3 bases at J, with 12 bases between the two ends. In germline, CDR1 is SGDLS, CDR2 YYNGEE.

The rearrangement uses TRBV19 and TRBJ2-1; 9 bases are a match to TRBD2. Germline CDR1 LNHDA, CDR2 SQIVND (reference sequence). This CDR3 spans 13 amino acids. J lost 12 bases, V lost 7 bases, and 10 bases had no gene match. For the CDR3, the DNA is TGTGCCAGTATGGCTAGCGGGGTCGTTCGGCAGTTCTTC. Protein product: CASMASGVVRQFF.